This T cell receptor (beta chain) was found in a study of Tregs in tolerant kidney transplant recipients. Study-wide context: The nonmyeloablative bone marrow transplants came from related graft donors, with transient mixed chimerism. Whole-study results and caveats: No direct test of biological reproducibility was done here. Changing PCR primers prevented nucleotide comparison between some patients' samples.

Per germline, CDR1 LNHDA and CDR2 SQIVND (reference sequence). Between the trimmed V and J ends, which lost 7 bases and 2 bases, there was a span of 12 bases. The CDR3 length is 14 residues. Thawed PBMCs were FACS-sorted into unstimulated CD4+CD25+CD127- regulatory T cells, CD4+CD25- non-regulatory cells, CD4 and CD8 cells. The repertoire was sequenced with immunoSEQ multiplex PCR; TCRdb's copy has only in-frame clones and lacks some. This table lists over 25,000 clones. Concerning this clone: As yet, its antigen is unknown. The CDR3 end falls 3 residues outside the read, so it is completed with the germline J gene.

The sequenced sample was CD8+ T cells from blood, obtained before the transplant. This sequence joins TRBV19 and TRBJ2-1, with TRBD2 as a possible D gene (6 bases). The origin of this receptor is a human donor who received a combined kidney and bone marrow transplant. CDR3 amino acids: CASKLGGTYNEQFF. CDR3 bases read: TGTGCCAGTAAGTTAGGCGGGACCTACAATGAG.